This TCR beta chain was profiled in a study of T cell responses to AZD1222 COVID-19 vaccine. Germline V gives CDR1 SNHLY, CDR2 FYNNEI. This CDR3 is built from 13 residues. Trimming took off 8 bases at V and 1 base at J, with 12 bases between the two ends. Using immunoSEQ multiplex PCR, the repertoire was profiled, and TCRdb retains in-frame clones only, with some absent. In the table there are roughly 120,000 clones, more than 85% of which are singletons. Study-wide points: Spike-specific TCR repertoires showed rising breadth and depth after two AZD1222 doses.

With respect to this clone: Its antigen is undetermined.

The chain couples TRBV2 to TRBJ2-7; TRBD2 is a possible D gene (5 bases). Sequenced here: peripheral blood, sampled 28 days after the second AZD1222 dose. The clonotype was recovered from an adult who received the AZD1222 COVID-19 vaccine. The CDR3 spells CASSDGISYEQYF. The CDR3 coding sequence is TGTGCCAGCTCTGACGGGATTTCCTACGAGCAGTACTTC.